This is a list of T cell receptor beta chains from one sample in a study of T cells in localized non-small cell lung cancer. The assay was immunoSEQ multiplex PCR, and TCRdb's table has in-frame clones only and misses some. The table lists under 65,000 clones, 70% to 90% of them singletons. The sequencing used peripheral blood, collected before any cancer treatment. Source of these receptors: a man between 40 and 69 years old with stage I squamous cell lung carcinoma. Each CDR3 is given with its conserved first and last residue. Each record gives: J gene, V gene, clone size, D gene, CDR3 protein, CDR3 DNA. A D gene is named only where the DNA matches it firmly. Not all rows give a size; the values are once, few, many and, for expanded clones, a class.

TRBJ2-5 | TRBV11-2 | - | - | CASSLDSGGRKTQYF | TGTGCCAGCAGCTTAGATTCAGGTGGAAGGAAAACCCAGTACTTC
TRBJ1-2 | TRBV11-2 | - | - | CASSLDGQGGYGYTF | TGTGCCAGCAGCTTAGATGGGCAGGGAGGCTATGGCTACACCTTC
TRBJ1-5 | TRBV28 | - | TRBD1 | CASSLPPLGQGASQPQHF | TGTGCCAGCAGTTTACCCCCCCTGGGGCAGGGGGCAAGTCAGCCCCAGCATTTT
TRBJ1-1 | TRBV7-9 | - | TRBD1 | CASSSLRDSLTEAFF | TGTGCCAGCAGCTCGCTCCGGGACAGCCTCACTGAAGCTTTCTTT
TRBJ1-4 | TRBV7-9 | - | - | CASTPIATNEKLFF | TGTGCCAGCACCCCTATTGCAACTAATGAAAAACTGTTTTTT
TRBJ1-1 | TRBV29-1 | - | - | CSAGTPSRGTEAFF | TGCAGCGCCGGGACACCGAGTCGGGGCACTGAAGCTTTCTTT
TRBJ2-3 | TRBV15 | - | - | CATSRDGVDTQYF | TGTGCCACCAGCAGAGATGGGGTCGATACGCAGTATTTT
TRBJ2-5 | TRBV28 | - | TRBD2 | CASRAGVETQYF | TGTGCCAGCAGGGCGGGAGTGGAGACCCAGTACTTC
TRBJ2-2 | TRBV11-3 | - | - | CASSPGSLNTGELFF | TGTGCCAGCAGCCCCGGTAGCTTGAACACCGGGGAGCTGTTTTTT
TRBJ1-2 | TRBV7-9 | few | - | CASKGEFYFAQGYTF | TGTGCCAGCAAGGGGGAGTTTTATTTTGCCCAGGGCTACACCTTC
TRBJ1-4 | TRBV28 | - | TRBD1 | CASTQPGQGSKLFF | TGTGCCAGCACCCAACCGGGACAGGGATCTAAACTGTTTTTT
TRBJ2-5 | TRBV10-1 | - | TRBD2 | CASSPGVAGGYQETQYF | TGCGCCAGCAGCCCGGGGGTAGCGGGAGGGTACCAAGAGACCCAGTACTTC
TRBJ2-3 | TRBV7-2 | - | - | CASSLGTAISTDTQYF | TGTGCCAGCAGCTTAGGGACAGCCATCAGCACAGATACGCAGTATTTT
TRBJ1-5 | TRBV5-3 | - | TRBD1 | CARSLLMGQGCSSNQPQHF | TGTGCCAGAAGCTTGCTGATGGGACAGGGTTGTTCCAGCAATCAGCCCCAGCATTTT
TRBJ2-7 | TRBV30 | - | TRBD1 | CAWTGTGGYEQYF | TGTGCCTGGACTGGGACAGGGGGCTACGAGCAGTACTTC
TRBJ1-4 | TRBV28 | - | - | CASSLGVTNEKLFF | TGTGCCAGCAGTTTAGGGGTAACTAATGAAAAACTGTTTTTT
TRBJ2-7 | TRBV9 | - | - | CASSAPTSDPWDEQYF | TGTGCCAGCAGCGCCCCCACTAGTGATCCGTGGGACGAGCAGTACTTC
TRBJ1-5 | TRBV19 | - | - | CASSIARGANQPQHF | TGTGCCAGTAGTATAGCCAGGGGCGCGAATCAGCCCCAGCATTTT
TRBJ2-6 | TRBV21-1 | - | - | CASSKKGQSAGQGASGANVLTF | TGTGCCAGCAGCAAAAAAGGGCAGAGTGCGGGACAGGGGGCTTCTGGGGCCAACGTCCTGACTTTC
TRBJ1-2 | TRBV29-1 | - | - | CSVMVGEENGYTF | TGCAGCGTTATGGTGGGGGAGGAGAATGGCTACACCTTC
TRBJ2-2 | TRBV18 | - | TRBD2 | CASSPTAGDTGELFF | TGTGCCAGCTCACCAACGGCGGGAGACACCGGGGAGCTGTTTTTT
TRBJ1-1 | TRBV10-3 | - | - | CAISGGRTEAFF | TGTGCCATCAGTGGAGGGAGGACTGAAGCTTTCTTT
TRBJ2-3 | TRBV27 | - | TRBD2 | CASSSGTSVDTQYF | TGTGCCAGCAGTTCAGGGACTAGCGTGGATACGCAGTATTTT
TRBJ2-1 | TRBV2 | - | - | CASSDERGTYNEQFF | TGTGCCAGCAGTGACGAACGCGGGACATACAATGAGCAGTTCTTC
TRBJ1-5 | TRBV15 | once | TRBD1 | CATSLSGQGFVQPQHF | TGTGCCACCAGCTTATCGGGACAGGGGTTCGTTCAGCCCCAGCATTTT
TRBJ1-2 | TRBV28 | - | - | CASSWDRGLNYGYTF | TGTGCCAGCAGTTGGGACCGAGGGCTTAACTATGGCTACACCTTC
TRBJ1-4 | TRBV4-2 | - | TRBD1 | CASSPSTGANEKLFF | TGTGCCAGCAGCCCGTCTACAGGGGCTAATGAAAAACTGTTTTTT
TRBJ1-1 | TRBV30 | - | - | CAWSKRGGDTEAFF | TGTGCCTGGAGTAAAAGGGGAGGGGACACTGAAGCTTTCTTT